This record looks at one T cell receptor (beta chain) sequence and its context. In its sample, this clonotype was seen many times. Its antigen is unknown. No much larger clonotype is one base removed from it; base qualities were not supplied. The library relied on 5' RACE. TCRdb lists the instrument as NextSeq 500. The TCR library protocol attached a unique molecular identifier to each TCR cDNA molecule to allow correction of PCR and sequencing errors. In the authors' own workflow: Decombinator tools were used for TCR identification, UMI-based error correction and CDR3 extraction. TCRs above a frequency of 2 per 1,000, corresponding to the top 1% of the tumor frequency distribution, were defined as expanded. Renyi diversity was computed with the R vegan package after each repertoire had been subsampled 100 times to 5,000 TCRs. To build CDR3 similarity networks, amino acid triplet string-kernel similarity was used, and CDR3s were connected when their pairwise similarity was above 0.82. TCRdb took the public reads, trimmed them with fastp at Q25, ran MiXCR for clone calling and kept in-frame beta chains. Each record represents a unique CDR3 protein, reported with the most common genes and DNA among its rows. These V and J calls are TCRdb output, not the study's own analysis. This sample holds about 36,000 distinct CDR3 sequences; roughly 5% were observed only once. The ten top clones hold around 28% of the sample.

The data derive from a study of spatial heterogeneity in lung cancer (dated by TCRdb to about 2019). Describing the broader study: Beta-chain transcripts were consistently detected in greater numbers than alpha-chain transcripts, which likely reflected higher beta-chain transcript abundance. At surgery, 220 tumor regions, 63 to 70 matched nontumor lung samples and 50 to 60 PBMC samples were TCR-sequenced for both alpha and beta chains. TCR repertoire features were related to nonsynonymous mutation counts determined by whole-exome sequencing of tumor tissue. In the raw uncorrected reads, each unique combination of TCR and UMI appeared more than ten times on average. In non-small cell lung cancer, the study made a quantitative comparison of TCR alpha and beta repertoires among multiple tumor regions, matched nontumor lung and blood. The research as a whole found: Ubiquitous expanded tumor TCRs were found in blood more often at tumor resection than at routine follow-up. Additional single-cell paired TCR alpha and beta sequencing was considered necessary to confirm, at a functional level, the hypothesis that regional TCRs recognize regional mutations.

The V end loses 3 bases and the J end loses 2 bases, and a stretch of 13 bases separates them. In the germline V gene (reference sequence), CDR1 corresponds to MNHEY and CDR2 to SMNVEV. The CDR3, cysteine through phenylalanine, is 15 amino acids long. Only the CDR3 DNA stays, 45 bases, in frame from base 1. Explained via the paper, the time point label denotes: sample taken at primary tumor resection. Without any cell sorting, TCR sequencing was performed on whole RNA extracted either from tumor and nontumor lung tissue or from cryopreserved PBMC samples. Samples were obtained from over 70 patients with early-stage, untreated non-small cell lung cancer from the lung TRACERx cohort. Only patients for whom sufficient RNA was available from at least two tumor regions were selected for TCR sequencing.

The starting material was PBMCs, obtained at surgery. The chain is assembled from TRBV27 and TRBJ1-1, and possibly TRBD1, on 6 matching bases. The receptor comes from a female donor with early-stage non-small cell lung cancer. The DNA sequence is as follows: TGTGCCAGCAGTTTGGGTTGGGGGCCAAACACTGAAGCTTTCTTT. Its protein product is CASSLGWGPNTEAFF.